This T cell receptor beta chain was sequenced during a study of blood T cell repertoires in COVID-19. Study background: The United States, Italy and Spain were the sources of the acute and convalescent COVID-19 samples. PBMCs, B-cell-depleted T cells, or T cells were the source of the cDNA or gDNA that made up the material.

In the original analysis: How many nucleated cells were present was estimated from reference gene primer amplification. The assay was immunoSEQ multiplex PCR, and TCRdb's table has in-frame clones only and misses some. V, J and clone size derive from that table, while D and trimming were established from the DNA sequence. The table lists 25,000 to 35,000 clones, 90% to 95% of them singletons, with approximately 2.5% in the top ten. The CDR3 length is 17 residues. Germline CDR1 reads LNHDA; CDR2 reads SQIVND (reference sequence). J gave up 7 bases and V 1 base, and 9 bases lay outside the gene matches.

The V gene is TRBV19, the J gene TRBJ2-1; 11 bases are shared with TRBD2. Material: peripheral blood. This clonotype was obtained from a man aged 45-60 years with active COVID-19. This CDR3 is CASSIGPSGRLRNEQFF. Written as DNA, the CDR3 is TGTGCCAGTAGTATAGGTCCTAGCGGGAGGCTCCGAAATGAGCAGTTCTTC.